The 23 T cell receptor beta chains in this list originate from one sample, sequenced in a study of OX40 agonist ivuxolimab in advanced cancers. Sequencing was performed with immunoSEQ multiplex PCR; in TCRdb, only in-frame clones are kept and a portion is missing. In the table there are under 80,000 clones, about 90% of which are singletons. The source material was CD4+ or CD8+ T cells sorted from blood, sampled in a trial of the OX40 agonist ivuxolimab. Every receptor here comes from an adult with an advanced solid tumor such as melanoma, head and neck, liver or kidney cancer.

This chain uses TRBV7-8 with TRBJ1-5; 8 bases agree with TRBD1. The CDR3 consists of 16 residues. Germline assignment: CDR1 SGHVS and CDR2 FQNEAQ. After removal of 3 bases from V and 2 bases from J, the junction contained 6 bases not matched to a gene. Here the CDR3 DNA reads TGTGCCAGCAGCTTGGAGACAGGGGCCGGCAATCAGCCCCAGCATTTT. This gives the protein CASSLETGAGNQPQHF.

The chain links TRBV6-6 to TRBJ1-1; 7 bases are a match to TRBD1. Germline V gene sequence: CDR1 MNHNY, CDR2 SVGAGI (reference sequence). J gave up 5 bases and V 8 bases, and 11 bases lay outside the gene matches. The CDR3 extends over 14 amino acids. CDR3 amino acids: CASVKEGAWTEAFF. The CDR3 nucleotides read TGTGCCAGCGTGAAGGAGGGGGCATGGACTGAAGCTTTCTTT.

This clone occurred a few times. The CDR3 is CASSDSGQQDQPQHF. CDR3 DNA: TGTGCCAGCAGTGACTCGGGACAGCAAGATCAGCCCCAGCATTTT. The chain joins TRBV2 to TRBJ1-5; 7 bases line up with TRBD1. CDR1 is SNHLY, CDR2 FYNNEI, per germline. CDR3 length equals 15 residues. The junction had 7 bases not matched to a gene; V was cut back by 3 bases and J by 5 bases.

The rearrangement joins TRBV6-6 to TRBJ2-3; 10 nucleotides match TRBD2. From germline, CDR1 is MNHNY and CDR2 SVGAGI (reference sequence). The CDR3 length is 16 residues. The V gene end was trimmed by 5 bases and the J gene end by 4 bases; junction bases not matched to a gene: 9. The CDR3 here is CASSQTSGKRADTQYF. The CDR3 nucleotides are TGTGCCAGCAGTCAAACTAGCGGGAAGCGAGCAGATACGCAGTATTTT.

The table lists this clone with a few counts. V usage is TRBV29-1 and J usage is TRBJ1-1; a weak D match, TRBD1 (5 bases). CDR3 size: 11 residues. Germline V lookup: CDR1 SQVTM, CDR2 ANQGSEA. Trimming removed 7 bases from V and 6 bases from J, with 12 bases in between. Here the CDR3 DNA reads TGCAGCGGCTTTGACAGAGCTGAAGCTTTCTTT. Residues: CSGFDRAEAFF.

The chain joins TRBV5-1 to TRBJ2-1; D uncertain. Germline lookup yields CDR1 SGHRS and CDR2 YFSETQ. Trimming took off 0 bases at V and 8 bases at J, with 9 bases between the two ends. The CDR3 contains 13 residues. CDR3 nucleotide sequence: TGCGCCAGCAGCTTGGACCGGACGGATGAGCAGTTCTTC. It codes for CASSLDRTDEQFF.

J is TRBJ2-7 and V is TRBV2, with 7 bases that match TRBD1. Germline V CDR1 and CDR2: SNHLY, FYNNEI. The V and J ends lost 2 bases and 3 bases, in that order; junction bases with no gene match: 4. The CDR3 is made up of 14 amino acids. In nucleotides, the CDR3 is TGTGCCAGCAGTGAACAGGGACAGTACTACGAGCAGTACTTC. Translation gives CASSEQGQYYEQYF.

This sequence joins TRBV5-4 and TRBJ2-1; TRBD2 might be the D (6 bases). V shed 2 bases and J shed 0 bases, with 12 bases lying between them. Germline V gene lookup returns CDR1 SGHNT and CDR2 YYREEE (reference sequence). CDR3 size: 16 residues. The CDR3: CASSLGTPSSYNEQFF. CDR3 coding DNA: TGTGCCAGCAGCTTAGGGACTCCCAGCTCCTACAATGAGCAGTTCTTC.

V is TRBV27 and J is TRBJ1-2, with 7 bases that match TRBD1. The CDR3 has 15 amino acids. The V segment lost 4 bases and the J segment 8 bases; nucleotides outside the gene matches: 13. The germline V gene has CDR1 MNHEY and CDR2 SMNVEV (reference sequence). Written as DNA, the CDR3 is TGTGCCAGCAGTTCGTCAGGGGGAACGGGATACGGCTACACCTTC. Amino acids: CASSSSGGTGYGYTF.

This chain joins TRBV15 and TRBJ1-3; perhaps TRBD1 as D (6 bases). V shed 6 bases and J shed 4 bases, with 13 bases lying between them. Germline lookup yields CDR1 LNHNV and CDR2 YYDKDF (reference sequence). CDR3 size: 14 residues. CDR3 DNA sequence: TGTGCCACCAGGCGCAGGGGAGAGGGAAACACCATATATTTT. Translated, it gives CATRRRGEGNTIYF.

V gene TRBV5-1 combines with J gene TRBJ1-1; 9 positions match TRBD1. CDR1 is SGHRS and CDR2 is YFSETQ in the germline V gene. J was trimmed by 1 base and V by 4 bases; bases with no gene match: 5. CDR3 length equals 15 residues. The CDR3 DNA reads as TGCGCCAGCAGCACAAGACAGGGGGGGAACACTGAAGCTTTCTTT. This translates into CASSTRQGGNTEAFF. The full variable domain, completed using reference TRBV5-1 and TRBJ1-1, is KAGVTQTPRYLIKTRGQQVTLSCSPISGHRSVSWYQQTPGQGLQFLFEYFSETQRNKGNFPGRFSGRQFSNSRSEMNVSTLELGDSALYLCASSTRQGGNTEAFFGQGTRLTVV.

This chain joins TRBV29-1 and TRBJ1-2; D gene unclear. The CDR3 runs 14 residues. Trimming stripped 5 bases from V and 0 bases from J, with 13 bases between. Germline CDR1 is SQVTM and CDR2 is ANQGSEA. For the CDR3, the DNA is TGCAGCGTTATTCCCGGGTCCGCTAACTATGGCTACACCTTC. Its translation: CSVIPGSANYGYTF.

The rearrangement links TRBV27 to TRBJ1-2, with TRBD1 matching 8 bases. The J segment lost 7 bases and the V segment lost 5 bases, leaving 6 bases of the junction unmatched. Germline CDR1 and CDR2: MNHEY and SMNVEV (reference sequence). The CDR3 contains 13 residues. The CDR3 bases are TGTGCCAGCAGTCAACAGGGGGAGAGTGGCTACACCTTC. It codes for CASSQQGESGYTF.

This sequence joins TRBV18 and TRBJ1-4; D gene uncertain. The V end was cut by 2 bases, the J end by 7 bases, with 14 bases between. The CDR3 extends over 15 amino acids. Germline CDR1 KGHSH, CDR2 LQKENI. The CDR3 loop reads CASSPGSGSGEKLFF. The CDR3, as DNA: TGTGCCAGCTCACCAGGGTCGGGATCGGGTGAAAAACTGTTTTTT.

This clone was detected a few times. The CDR3 loop reads CASSQEFFRSGNTIYF. The CDR3 bases are TGCGCCAGCAGCCAAGAGTTCTTTCGCTCTGGAAACACCATATATTTT. The V and J genes are TRBV4-1 and TRBJ1-3; D gene ambiguous. This CDR3 has 16 amino acids. The V end was cut by 0 bases, the J end by 0 bases, with 9 bases between. Germline values: CDR1 MGHRA, CDR2 YSYEKL.

This clone was picked up a small number of times. In nucleotides, the CDR3 is TGTGCCAGCAGTGACGGCCAAAGTTTTTCGGATGAGCAGTTCTTC. Encoded protein: CASSDGQSFSDEQFF. This chain uses TRBV6-4 with TRBJ2-1; unclear D gene. In germline, CDR1 is MRHNA, CDR2 SNTAGT. CDR3 length equals 15 residues. V lost 2 bases and J lost 8, with 16 bases in between.

The rearrangement uses TRBV21-1 and TRBJ2-2; the table gives TRBD1 as D, unverified against the DNA. TRBV21-1 is reported as a pseudogene. The CDR3 has 18 residues. CDR3 DNA: TGTGCCAGCAGCAAAGTGTCCGTTCCGGGACAGGGAACCGGGGAGCTGTTTTTT. This translates into CASSKVSVPGQGTGELFF.

The rearrangement links TRBV4-1 to TRBJ2-3; D is possibly TRBD2 (5 bases). Trimming left V 0 bases short and J 4 bases short, with 11 bases between. The CDR3 has 15 residues. The V gene's germline CDR1 is MGHRA and CDR2 YSYEKL. The CDR3 sequence is CASSQDKLGADTQYF. In DNA form, the CDR3 reads TGCGCCAGCAGCCAAGATAAACTGGGAGCAGATACGCAGTATTTT.

This sequence joins TRBV11-2 and TRBJ2-5; 8 nucleotides agree with TRBD2. This CDR3 is 13 amino acids long. Per germline, CDR1 SGHAT and CDR2 FQNNGV. The trim removed 6 bases at V and 1 base at J, leaving 1 base unmatched. CDR3 sequence (DNA): TGTGCCAGCAGAGCGGGGGTCCAAGAGACCCAGTACTTC. This encodes CASRAGVQETQYF.

This chain joins TRBV19 and TRBJ2-1; D gene uncertain. With 5 bases removed from V and 12 bases from J, the gap between germline ends came to 20 bases. Germline lookup yields CDR1 LNHDA and CDR2 SQIVND (reference sequence). This CDR3 spans 14 amino acids. The DNA of the CDR3 is TGTGCCAGTAGTCCCCCCGGGCCTTCGTCAGGGCAGTTCTTC. Residues: CASSPPGPSSGQFF.

The genes are TRBV6-1 and TRBJ2-5; 8 bases are a match to TRBD2. Germline V gene sequence: CDR1 MNHNS, CDR2 SASEGT. The J segment lost 2 bases and the V segment lost 4 bases, leaving 6 bases of the junction unmatched. The CDR3 runs 15 residues. This chain's CDR3 is CASSGGTSWQETQYF. The DNA for the CDR3 is TGTGCCAGCAGTGGCGGGACTAGTTGGCAAGAGACCCAGTACTTC.

V gene TRBV5-4 combines with J gene TRBJ2-7, with D hard to call. Germline V CDR1 and CDR2: SGHNT, YYREEE (reference sequence). This CDR3 is 16 amino acids long. The V and J ends lost 1 base and 5 bases respectively, with 19 bases between them. Written as DNA, the CDR3 is TGTGCCAGCAGCTTGAATCTGGGTATGAGTGGGAACGAGCAGTACTTC. It translates to CASSLNLGMSGNEQYF.

The genes are TRBV6-1 and TRBJ1-3; possible D gene TRBD1, 5 bases. The CDR3 is 16 amino acids. From germline, CDR1 is MNHNS and CDR2 SASEGT. The V and J ends lost 2 bases and 0 bases respectively, with 11 bases between them. CDR3 sequence: CASSENGGNSGNTIYF. CDR3 sequence (DNA): TGTGCCAGCAGTGAAAATGGGGGAAACTCTGGAAACACCATATATTTT.